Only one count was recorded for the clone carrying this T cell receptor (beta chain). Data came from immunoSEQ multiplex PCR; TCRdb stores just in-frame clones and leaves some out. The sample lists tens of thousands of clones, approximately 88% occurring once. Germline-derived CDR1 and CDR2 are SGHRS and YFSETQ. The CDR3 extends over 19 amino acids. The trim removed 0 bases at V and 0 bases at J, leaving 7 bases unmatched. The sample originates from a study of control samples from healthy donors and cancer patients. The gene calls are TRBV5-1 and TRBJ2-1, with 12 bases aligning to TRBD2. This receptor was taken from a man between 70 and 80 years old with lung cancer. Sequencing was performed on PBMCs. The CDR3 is CASSLGLAGGPDSYNEQFF. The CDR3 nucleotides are TGCGCCAGCAGCTTGGGCCTAGCGGGGGGGCCGGACTCCTACAATGAGCAGTTCTTC.